This T cell receptor beta chain appears in the sequencing data of a study of cytomegalovirus exposure and HLA in healthy donors. Trimming took off 3 bases at V and 3 bases at J, with 3 bases between the two ends. Germline V gene sequence: CDR1 SEHNR, CDR2 FQNEAQ (reference sequence). This CDR3 has 12 amino acids. A multiplex PCR was run with 60 Vbeta primers and 13 Jbeta primers. Using immunoSEQ multiplex PCR, the repertoire was profiled, and TCRdb retains in-frame clones only, with some absent. The table lists about 130,000 clones, less than 85% of them singletons. A note on this clone: Antigen unknown.

Study-level points and caveats: Most TCR sequences showed up rarely, but some public TCRs showed up in many donors. More clonal expansion characterized HLA-associated TCR beta chains than equally common others in a later analysis. TCR beta V- and J-gene trimming was later associated with a missense DCLRE1C variant. Indistinguishable V segments, including TRBV6-2 and TRBV6-3, were excluded.

This sequence was found in an older woman in good health and CMV-seropositive. The chain couples TRBV7-9 to TRBJ1-5; no definite D call. Material for sequencing was PBMCs. The CDR3 DNA sequence: TGTGCCAGCAGCTTTATCAATCAGCCCCAGCATTTT. Its protein product is CASSFINQPQHF.